These 20 T cell receptor beta chains were sequenced from one sample in a study of technical replicates of blood from several donors. Repertoires were generated with immunoSEQ multiplex PCR, while TCRdb's copy carries only in-frame clones and drops some. The sample contains 87,000 or so clones, 85% to 95% of which appear only once. Sequenced: T cells isolated from PBMCs. These receptors all come from a human donor in good health.

The chain combines TRBV7-2 with TRBJ1-1; D not resolved. Germline V gene data show CDR1 as SGHTA and CDR2 as FQGNSA. The CDR3 is 14 residues long. With 6 bases removed from V and 0 bases from J, the gap between germline ends came to 11 bases. The DNA for the CDR3 is TGTGCCAGCAGGCCAGGAGGCATGAACACTGAAGCTTTCTTT. This encodes CASRPGGMNTEAFF.

The V call is TRBV7-9, the J call TRBJ1-1; the match to TRBD1 covers 8 bases. Germline lookup yields CDR1 SEHNR and CDR2 FQNEAQ (reference sequence). This CDR3 contains 16 residues. J lost 0 bases, V lost 5 bases, and 8 bases had no gene match. This CDR3 reads CASSPGQGPMNTEAFF. The CDR3, as DNA: TGTGCCAGCAGCCCCGGACAGGGCCCCATGAACACTGAAGCTTTCTTT.

The chain couples TRBV13 to TRBJ2-3, with 7 bases aligning to TRBD1. Germline V gene data show CDR1 as PRHDT and CDR2 as FYEKMQ (reference sequence). CDR3 length: 16 residues. V trimming: 3 bases; J trimming: 5 bases; junction bases outside the gene matches: 11. As DNA, the CDR3 is TGTGCCAGCAGCTTTGAGGGGGCGAGATTCATAGATACGCAGTATTTT. It encodes CASSFEGARFIDTQYF. Full variable domain (missing parts from reference TRBV13 and TRBJ2-3): AAGVIQSPRHLIKEKRETATLKCYPIPRHDTVYWYQQGPGQDPQFLISFYEKMQSDKGSIPDRFSAQQFSDYHSELNMSSLELGDSALYFCASSFEGARFIDTQYFGPGTRLTVL.

V and J are TRBV5-4 and TRBJ2-7; 9 bases line up with TRBD1. Per the germline V gene, CDR1 is SGHNT and CDR2 is YYREEE (reference sequence). CDR3 length: 14 amino acids. V dropped 4 bases and J dropped 4; count of bases not matched to a gene: 6. CDR3 nucleotides: TGTGCCAGCAGCCCCGGGACAGGGATTTACGAGCAGTACTTC. This gives the protein CASSPGTGIYEQYF.

The chain couples TRBV27 to TRBJ2-7; TRBD1 is a possible D gene (5 bases). Germline V gene lookup returns CDR1 MNHEY and CDR2 SMNVEV (reference sequence). Trimming pared 5 bases from V and 2 bases from J, leaving 7 bases between. This CDR3 has 12 amino acids. As DNA, the CDR3 is TGTGCCAGCAGTCAGGGCCCCTACGAGCAGTACTTC. Translating it yields CASSQGPYEQYF.

J is TRBJ2-3 and V is TRBV5-6, with 9 bases lining up with TRBD1. Trimming removed 4 bases from V and 5 bases from J; junction bases left unmatched: 5. The germline CDR1 and CDR2 sequences are SGHDT and YYEEEE. The CDR3 sequence is 14 residues long. CDR3 nucleotide sequence: TGTGCCAGCAGCGCCGGGACAGGGCTAGATACGCAGTATTTT. Translating it yields CASSAGTGLDTQYF.

Details on this clone: One end of the junction is discordant with germline, which a read error may explain. The chain joins TRBV7-7 to TRBJ1-1; D not resolved. From germline, CDR1 is SSHAT and CDR2 FNYEAQ (reference sequence). The CDR3 sequence is 13 residues long. The CDR3 sequence: CASSLNLDTEAFF. The CDR3 region has the DNA TGTGCTAGCAGCTTAAATCTAGACACTGAAGCTTTCTTT.

The chain recombines TRBV19 with TRBJ1-2, with 8 bases identical to TRBD1. V gave up 7 bases and J gave up 4 bases; unmatched junction bases: 11. Per germline, CDR1 LNHDA and CDR2 SQIVND (reference sequence). The CDR3 is 15 amino acids. The CDR3 is CASTSQAGGGYGYTF. In DNA form, the CDR3 reads TGTGCCAGTACCTCTCAGGCAGGGGGCGGCTATGGCTACACCTTC.

The rearrangement links TRBV28 to TRBJ2-5; 13 bases align to TRBD2. V lost 2 bases to trimming and J lost 5 bases; unmatched junction nucleotides: 2. Germline assignment: CDR1 MDHEN and CDR2 SYDVKM. The length of the CDR3 is 15 residues. This CDR3 reads CASSLGLAGDETQYF. The CDR3, as DNA: TGTGCCAGCAGTTTAGGACTAGCGGGAGATGAGACCCAGTACTTC.

The chain combines TRBV6-7 with TRBJ1-4; D not certain. TRBV6-7 is reported as an ORF; its role is uncertain. The V gene lost 7 bases and the J gene lost 0 bases, with 21 bases spanning the gap. The CDR3 has 18 residues. The CDR3 nucleotides are TGTGCCAGCAAAGGCTGTCCGAAGACACAATCAACTAATGAAAAACTGTTTTTT. Its protein product is CASKGCPKTQSTNEKLFF.

This chain uses TRBV6-1 with TRBJ2-7; D possibly corresponds to TRBD1 (5 bases). Germline V gives CDR1 MNHNS, CDR2 SASEGT. The CDR3 covers 16 residues. Deletions cut 0 bases from V and 2 bases from J, with 14 bases between. The DNA for the CDR3 is TGTGCCAGCAGTGAAGCCATGCAGGGAAGGCCCTACGAGCAGTACTTC. This encodes CASSEAMQGRPYEQYF.

This clone appeared once. J is TRBJ2-7 and V is TRBV19; maybe TRBD1 (6 bases). V shed 3 bases and J shed 3 bases, with 12 bases lying between them. The CDR3 extends over 14 amino acids. CDR1 and CDR2 (germline): LNHDA, SQIVND (reference sequence). CDR3 protein: CASSIRDKHYEQYF. CDR3 sequence (DNA): TGTGCCAGTAGTATTAGGGACAAACACTACGAGCAGTACTTC.

This chain connects TRBV30 to TRBJ2-1, with 9 bases identical to TRBD1. Germline V gene lookup returns CDR1 GTSNPN and CDR2 SVGIG (reference sequence). The V gene end was trimmed by 5 bases and the J gene end by 7 bases; junction bases not matched to a gene: 9. The CDR3 runs to 14 residues. The CDR3 sequence: CAWGPGQGWNEQFF. In DNA form, the CDR3 reads TGTGCCTGGGGTCCGGGACAGGGATGGAATGAGCAGTTCTTC.

The chain combines TRBV29-1 with TRBJ1-1, with D possibly being TRBD1 (5 bases). Trimming took 1 base from V and 3 from J, leaving 12 bases between them. CDR3 size: 14 residues. Germline V lookup: CDR1 SQVTM, CDR2 ANQGSEA. CDR3 amino acids: CSVEGEGRHTEAFF. In nucleotides, the CDR3 is TGCAGCGTTGAAGGGGAGGGGAGGCACACTGAAGCTTTCTTT.

The rearrangement uses TRBV19 and TRBJ1-5; the D gene is possibly TRBD1 (5 bases). This CDR3 spans 14 amino acids. Germline-derived CDR1 and CDR2 are LNHDA and SQIVND (reference sequence). Trimming pared 5 bases from V and 4 bases from J, leaving 12 bases between. The CDR3 spells CASSAQVSNQPQHF. In nucleotides, the CDR3 is TGTGCCAGTAGTGCACAGGTGTCAAATCAGCCCCAGCATTTT.

The chain joins TRBV15 to TRBJ2-1, with D possibly being TRBD2 (5 bases). Trimming removed 5 bases at V and 4 bases at J, with 15 bases between. The CDR3 is 15 residues long. Germline values: CDR1 LNHNV, CDR2 YYDKDF (reference sequence). The CDR3 DNA reads as TGTGCCACCAGCTGGGAGAGGACGCGGTACAATGAGCAGTTCTTC. Protein product: CATSWERTRYNEQFF.

The chain uses TRBV28 and TRBJ2-1; D is uncertain. The CDR3 is 13 residues long. CDR1 is MDHEN, CDR2 SYDVKM, per germline. V was shortened by 7 bases and J by 5 bases, with 12 bases between the two germline ends. CDR3: CASIGNGDNEQFF. DNA of the CDR3: TGTGCCAGCATAGGAAACGGAGACAATGAGCAGTTCTTC.

The J gene is TRBJ1-2, the V gene TRBV6-1; TRBD1 agrees at 7 bases. Losses at the gene ends were 5 bases for V and 5 bases for J; bases not matched to a gene: 11. The V gene's germline CDR1 is MNHNS and CDR2 SASEGT. This CDR3 has 15 amino acids. This chain's CDR3 is CASSITGEIGYGYTF. CDR3 nucleotides: TGTGCCAGCAGTATCACAGGGGAAATAGGGTATGGCTACACCTTC.

The V gene is TRBV11-2, the J gene TRBJ2-7, with D hard to call. Trimming took off 5 bases at V and 2 bases at J, with 10 bases between the two ends. There are 13 residues in the CDR3. Germline values: CDR1 SGHAT, CDR2 FQNNGV. This CDR3 is CASSPGRPYEQYF. The CDR3 coding sequence is TGTGCCAGCAGCCCCGGCAGGCCCTACGAGCAGTACTTC.

This chain uses TRBV6-6 with TRBJ1-5, with 7 bases identical to TRBD1. Germline loops: CDR1 MNHNY, CDR2 SVGAGI (reference sequence). The CDR3 consists of 15 residues. V shed 4 bases, J shed 3 bases, and the junction held 6 bases outside the gene matches. The CDR3 loop reads CASSLGGLYNQPQHF. CDR3 coding DNA: TGTGCCAGCAGTTTAGGGGGCTTATACAATCAGCCCCAGCATTTT.